This T cell receptor beta chain was documented in a study of shared clonotypes between healthy human individuals. Trimming took off 3 bases at V and 0 bases at J, with 8 bases between the two ends. Germline CDR1 is SQVTM and CDR2 is ANQGSEA. This CDR3 spans 13 amino acids. The investigators split CD4+ cells into a CD45RA+ naive subset and a CD45RA-negative memory subset. Sequencing was performed with immunoSEQ multiplex PCR; in TCRdb, only in-frame clones are kept and a portion is missing. The table lists almost 750,000 clones, over 60% of them singletons. This clonotype originated in a woman aged 25 to 45 in good health. Sequencing was performed on memory CD4+ T cells sorted from blood. Subset: CD45RA-negative fraction. V and J are TRBV29-1 and TRBJ1-1; D remains ambiguous. CDR3 in amino acids: CSVDSRLNTEAFF. The CDR3 DNA reads as TGCAGCGTTGATAGTCGGTTGAACACTGAAGCTTTCTTT.